This T cell receptor beta chain was identified during a study of T cells in Graves' hyperthyroidism and ophthalmopathy. Findings of the study overall: Also found in blood were most expanded thyroid clonotypes above 0.001.

TCR beta CDR3 region amplification was performed from RNA transcripts. Researchers ran a first-round RT-PCR on the TCR CDR3 using the HTBI primer set. TCRdb reanalysed the multiplex PCR reads using MiXCR and keeps one entry per CDR3 protein. Here the sample spans approximately 590,000 distinct CDR3 sequences, approximately 14% being singletons. The CDR3 spans 15 residues. The V gene's germline CDR1 is DFQATT and CDR2 SNEGSKA (reference sequence). J gave up 4 bases and V 5 bases, and 9 bases lay outside the gene matches. This clonotype was seen many times. Its target is unknown. The TCR sequence derives from a woman aged 25 to 39 with Graves' hyperthyroidism. V usage is TRBV20-1 and J usage is TRBJ2-1, with TRBD2 matching 9 bases. The sample comprised blood. The CDR3 nucleotides read TGCAGTGCTTTCGGCGGGAGGGCCTCTTACAATGAGCAGTTCTTC. Its protein is CSAFGGRASYNEQFF.